Listed below are T cell receptor beta chains from one sample, sequenced in a study of T cells in Graves' hyperthyroidism and ophthalmopathy. One entry per CDR3 protein, called by TCRdb with MiXCR from the multiplex PCR reads. Seen here are 550,000 to 600,000 distinct CDR3 sequences, 12% to 15% observed once, and the top ten hold 7.1%. The material sequenced was blood. The source of these receptors is a woman under 30 with Graves' ophthalmopathy. Each CDR3 is given with its conserved first and last residue. A D gene is named only where the DNA matches it firmly. Size is omitted from some rows. Given values are once, few, many or a class for expanded clones.

>TRBD2|TRBJ2-3|TRBV11-1|many
TGTGCCAGCAGCGTGGGACTAGCGGGAATGGATACGCAGTATTTT
CASSVGLAGMDTQYF
>TRBD2|TRBJ2-1|TRBV12-3/TRBV12-4|many
TGTGCCAGCAGTCCCGGTCGGGGACTAGCGGCGTCGCAGTTCTTC
CASSPGRGLAASQFF
>-|TRBJ2-7|TRBV24-1|few
TGTGCCACCAGTGATTTAAGGACAAACTACGAGCAGTACTTC
CATSDLRTNYEQYF
>-|TRBJ1-6|TRBV6-6|-
TGTGCCAGCAGTTACTCCCGCGTGTTGGGTTCACCCCTCCACTTT
CASSYSRVLGSPLHF
>TRBD2|TRBJ2-7|TRBV5-1|few
TGCGCCAGCAGCTTGCTCCCCTCTAGCGGGAGTGACTACGAGCAGTACTTC
CASSLLPSSGSDYEQYF
>-|TRBJ2-5|TRBV20-1|many
TGCAGTGCTAGCAATCAGGGGCTAGGGGAGACCCAGTACTTC
CSASNQGLGETQYF
>TRBD2|TRBJ2-7|TRBV3-1|few
TGTGCCAGCAGCCATGGGACTAGCGGGAGGCTGCGGGGGTCCTACGAGCAGTACTTC
CASSHGTSGRLRGSYEQYF
>TRBD1|TRBJ2-6|TRBV9|-
TGTGCCAGCAGCGACCGTCATACAGGGGACCGCGGGCGCTCTGGGGCCAACGTCCTGACTTTC
CASSDRHTGDRGRSGANVLTF
>TRBD1|TRBJ2-2|TRBV10-3|few
TGTGCCATCAGTTTGGGACAGAGCTCCGACACCGGGGAGCTGTTTTTT
CAISLGQSSDTGELFF
>-|TRBJ1-2|TRBV7-9|many
TGTGCCAGCAGCTTAGGACGGGACCCAACTCACTATGGCTACACCTTC
CASSLGRDPTHYGYTF
>TRBD1|TRBJ2-1|TRBV3-1|many
TGTGCCAGCAGCGCAGGGGACAGACTTTACAATGAGCAGTTCTTC
CASSAGDRLYNEQFF
>TRBD1|TRBJ2-7|TRBV12-3/TRBV12-4|many
TGTGCCAGCAGTTCCCCCCGGGACAGGGGGCGCGAGCAGTACTTC
CASSSPRDRGREQYF
>-|TRBJ2-7|TRBV20-1|-
TGCAGTGCTAGAAGGGGGGCTAGCGGTACCTACGAGCAGTACTTC
CSARRGASGTYEQYF
>-|TRBJ1-1|TRBV4-1|few
TGCGCCAGCAGCCAAGTGCTGACTAAGTTGGACCGGAACACTGAAGCTTTCTTT
CASSQVLTKLDRNTEAFF
>TRBD2|TRBJ2-2|TRBV4-1|-
TGCGCCAGCAGTCTACTGACTAGCGGGAGGATCACCGGGGAGCTGTTTTTT
CASSLLTSGRITGELFF
>-|TRBJ2-2|TRBV12-3/TRBV12-4|many
TGTGCCAGCAGTTCTACGCTAGGATACACCGGGGAGCTGTTTTTT
CASSSTLGYTGELFF
>-|TRBJ1-1|TRBV28|many
TGTGCCAGCAGTTTCCTTGAGGAAGCTTTCTTT
CASSFLEEAFF
>-|TRBJ2-3|TRBV19|-
TGTGCCAGTAGTCAATGGATCGGGGATACGCAGTATTTT
CASSQWIGDTQYF
>-|TRBJ1-2|TRBV9|many
TGTGCCAGCAGCTCCATGGGGGGGCGCAACTATGGCTACACCTTC
CASSSMGGRNYGYTF
>-|TRBJ2-3|TRBV20-1|many
TGCAGTGCGCCCCGGGGTAGCGGCCCTGGAGATACGCAGTATTTT
CSAPRGSGPGDTQYF
>-|TRBJ2-7|TRBV7-9|few
TGTGCCAGCAGCTTATCCAGGGAAATGCACGAGCAGTACTTC
CASSLSREMHEQYF
>-|TRBJ1-2|TRBV7-8|-
TGCGCCAGCAGCCAAGCACAATCCACAATTTCGGATGGCTACACCTTC
CASSQAQSTISDGYTF
>TRBD1|TRBJ2-3|TRBV14|many
TGTGCCAGCAGCCAAGACGGCAGGGACAGGGGACTCACAGATACGCAGTATTTT
CASSQDGRDRGLTDTQYF
>-|TRBJ1-3|TRBV7-9|-
TGTGCCAGCAGCTTCAGGAGCCAAGGCGGCGCAAACACCATATATTTT
CASSFRSQGGANTIYF